This is a list of T cell receptor beta chains from one sample in a study of sequential checkpoint blockade in melanoma. Clones were sequenced by immunoSEQ multiplex PCR, and TCRdb holds only the in-frame ones, with some missing. The table records a few thousand clones, 20% to 25% of them present only once. Specimen: tumor tissue (inferred from file names), collected from a patient given nivolumab and ipilimumab in sequence. Receptor source: a human donor with melanoma. Each CDR3 is given with its conserved first and last residue. The D gene is left open where the match is weak. Not every row has a clone size; where given, it reads once, few, many or a size class.

d_call j_call clone_size v_call cdr3_nt cdr3_aa
TRBD1 TRBJ1-1 NA TRBV14 TGTGCCAGCAGCTTAAGGGTGGGACAGGGCTTAATGAACACTGAAGCTTTCTTT CASSLRVGQGLMNTEAFF
NA TRBJ1-2 few TRBV6-8 TGTGCCAGCAGAGAGGGACATGGAGCAAACCATGGCTACACCTTC CASREGHGANHGYTF
NA TRBJ1-5 medium-sized TRBV11-3 TGTGCCAGCAGCTTAGATCTGGCGGGGGGGCCCCAGCATTTT CASSLDLAGGPQHF
TRBD1 TRBJ2-7 NA TRBV6-8 TGTGCCAGCAGGTACAGGGGGCTAAAGTACGAGCAGTACTTC CASRYRGLKYEQYF
NA TRBJ2-7 medium-sized TRBV11-3 TGTGCCAGCAGCTTAGGGCTAGCCGAACCCGGAGAGCAGTACTTC CASSLGLAEPGEQYF
NA TRBJ1-2 NA TRBV11-3 TGTGCCAGCAGCTTAGACGGGGGGGATAGGGAAGGCTACACCTTC CASSLDGGDREGYTF
NA TRBJ2-6 NA TRBV29-1 TGCAGCGTTGCTGGGTTGAATGGGGCCAACGTCCTGACTTTC CSVAGLNGANVLTF
TRBD1 TRBJ1-1 NA TRBV11-3 TGTGCCAGCAGCTTGGGCTTCGGGACAGGGGCTGAAGCTTTCTTT CASSLGFGTGAEAFF
TRBD1 TRBJ1-2 few TRBV11-3 TGTGCCAGCAGCACATGGGCAGGGGGCTTCGATGGCTACACCTTC CASSTWAGGFDGYTF
TRBD2 TRBJ2-3 NA TRBV11-3 TGTGCCAGCAGCCCCGGGACTAGCGGTCGCACAGATACGCAGTATTTT CASSPGTSGRTDTQYF
TRBD1 TRBJ1-5 few TRBV11-3 TGTGCCAGCAGCTTGGGAACAGGGGATGGCTTGTATAGCAATCAGCCCCAGCATTTT CASSLGTGDGLYSNQPQHF
NA TRBJ1-2 many TRBV11-3 TGTGCCAGCAGCTTAGGTGAGGGACGGGACTATGGCTACACCTTC CASSLGEGRDYGYTF
NA TRBJ1-1 few TRBV6-7 TGTGCCAGCAGCTACGACACTGAAGCTTTCTTT CASSYDTEAFF
NA TRBJ2-3 NA TRBV19 TGTGCCACGGGGGACCGTAAAAGCACAGATACGCAGTATTTT CATGDRKSTDTQYF
TRBD2 TRBJ2-2 NA TRBV5-1 TGCGCCAGCAGCCCGGGGACTAGCTCTCTGGACACCGGGGAGCTGTTTTTT CASSPGTSSLDTGELFF
NA TRBJ2-5 many TRBV11-3 TGTGCCAGCAGCCCCACAGCAAAACAAGAGACCCAGTACTTC CASSPTAKQETQYF
TRBD1 TRBJ1-6 many TRBV11-3 TGTGCCAGCAGCTTAGACTTTGGCGGCAGGGGGGATTCACCCCTCCACTTT CASSLDFGGRGDSPLHF
NA TRBJ2-7 NA TRBV23-1 TGCGCCAGCCTGGGCAGGAGCTCCTACGAGCAGTACTTC CASLGRSSYEQYF
TRBD2 TRBJ2-3 few TRBV11-3 TGTGCCAGCAGCTTGGGGCGGGGGACAGATACGCAGTATTTT CASSLGRGTDTQYF
TRBD1 TRBJ2-5 many TRBV11-3 TGTGCCAGCAGCGTACACCCTATGGGACGACAGGGGAGGGAGACCCAGTACTTC CASSVHPMGRQGRETQYF
NA TRBJ1-1 few TRBV27 TGTGCCAGCAGTCAAGACGTTACAGGGAACACTGAAGCTTTCTTT CASSQDVTGNTEAFF
TRBD2 TRBJ2-4 NA TRBV18 TGTGCCAGCTCACGTGTCTTAGCGGGGGGAGAATCCGGAGAAAACATTCAGTACTTC CASSRVLAGGESGENIQYF
NA TRBJ1-1 many TRBV7-6 TGTGCCAGCAGCTTAGGGGGCCAATTGAACACTGAAGCTTTCTTT CASSLGGQLNTEAFF
NA TRBJ1-6 NA TRBV11-3 TGTGCCAGCAGCTCCTTTACAGGGTGGAATTCACCCCTCCACTTT CASSSFTGWNSPLHF
NA TRBJ1-1 hyperexpanded TRBV9 TGTGCCAGCAGCCGTCCAGGACTGAACACTGAAGCTTTCTTT CASSRPGLNTEAFF
NA TRBJ2-6 NA TRBV29-1 TGCAGCGTACTTTCTGGGGCCAACGTCCTGACTTTC CSVLSGANVLTF
NA TRBJ2-2 NA TRBV6-8 TGTGCCAGCAGTTATAGCCTCCGCCCCGCCGGGGAGCTGTTTTTT CASSYSLRPAGELFF
NA TRBJ2-3 NA TRBV18 TGTGCCAGCTCACCACGGGCGGGTTCAGATACGCAGTATTTT CASSPRAGSDTQYF
NA TRBJ2-7 NA TRBV11-3 TGTGCCAGCAGCTTAAGGACAGTTGTTTCCTACGAGCAGTACTTC CASSLRTVVSYEQYF
TRBD1 TRBJ2-7 once TRBV18 TGTGCCAGCTCACCAGGGCAGGGGGCTGTCGAGCAGTACTTC CASSPGQGAVEQYF
TRBD1 TRBJ2-3 NA TRBV11-3 TGTGCCAGCAGCCACGCGGGACAGGGAGTAACGCAGTATTTT CASSHAGQGVTQYF
TRBD1 TRBJ1-2 many TRBV11-3 TGTGCCAGCCACAGACAGGGGACCGGGCGAAACTATGGCTACACCTTC CASHRQGTGRNYGYTF
NA TRBJ1-1 NA TRBV14 TGTGCCAGCAGCCAAGGTGGGTTTGAAGCTTTCTTT CASSQGGFEAFF
TRBD2 TRBJ2-5 NA TRBV19 TGTGCCAGTAGTATCGGGCGGGGGCAAGAGACCCAGTACTTC CASSIGRGQETQYF
NA TRBJ1-2 few TRBV23-1 TGCGCCAGCAGCTTGGGGGAGATCTATGGCTACACCTTC CASSLGEIYGYTF
TRBD2 TRBJ2-3 NA TRBV5-1 TGCGCCAGCAGACTCGGACTAGCGGGGGGCCCTACTAGCACAGATACGCAGTATTTT CASRLGLAGGPTSTDTQYF
TRBD1 TRBJ1-1 NA TRBV5-1 TGCGCCAGCAGCTTGGCCTCAGGGGGCACTGAAGCTTTCTTT CASSLASGGTEAFF
NA TRBJ1-5 NA TRBV6-8 TGTGCCAGCAACAAAGGAGGGGGAAACAATCAGCCCCAGCATTTT CASNKGGGNNQPQHF
NA TRBJ1-1 few TRBV18 TGTGCCAGCTCACCAAGGAGGAACACTGAAGCTTTCTTT CASSPRRNTEAFF
NA TRBJ2-3 NA TRBV18 TGTGCCAGCTCACCAAGGCCAGGGTCAGATACGCAGTATTTT CASSPRPGSDTQYF
TRBD2 TRBJ2-5 many TRBV6-8 TGTGCCAGCAGTTACGACGGGGGGGCCCAGTACTTC CASSYDGGAQYF
NA TRBJ1-1 few TRBV19 TGTGCCAGTAAGTGGGGGAGGGGGAACACTGAAGCTTTCTTT CASKWGRGNTEAFF
NA TRBJ2-1 large TRBV11-3 TGTGCCAGCAGCTTACAGAGGGTTTTAGGAGATGAGCAGTTCTTC CASSLQRVLGDEQFF
NA TRBJ2-3 once TRBV10-2 TGCGCCAGCAGTGAGTCACGCGTAGATACGCAGTATTTT CASSESRVDTQYF
NA TRBJ2-1 medium-sized TRBV11-3 TGTGCCAGCAGCTTGCTCCCGCCAGACACCGACTCCTACAATGAGCAGTTCTTC CASSLLPPDTDSYNEQFF